The sequence of this TCR beta chain was determined in a study of T cells in Graves' hyperthyroidism and ophthalmopathy. This clonotype was found a few times. The V gene end was trimmed by 3 bases and the J gene end by 5 bases; junction bases not matched to a gene: 3. The CDR3 contains 13 residues. The CDR3 regions of TCR beta were amplified from RNA transcripts. HTBI primers were employed in a first-round RT-PCR of the TCR CDR3. From the multiplex PCR reads, TCRdb called clonotypes with MiXCR, one entry per CDR3 protein. The sample records some 740,000 distinct CDR3 sequences, 12% to 15% being singletons.

The clonotype originates from a young woman with Graves' hyperthyroidism. The sample was blood. V and J are TRBV12-3 or TRBV12-4 and TRBJ1-2; TRBD1 agrees at 7 bases. CDR3 loop: CASSFRGVYGYTF. CDR3 DNA sequence: TGTGCCAGCAGTTTCAGGGGGGTGTATGGCTACACCTTC.